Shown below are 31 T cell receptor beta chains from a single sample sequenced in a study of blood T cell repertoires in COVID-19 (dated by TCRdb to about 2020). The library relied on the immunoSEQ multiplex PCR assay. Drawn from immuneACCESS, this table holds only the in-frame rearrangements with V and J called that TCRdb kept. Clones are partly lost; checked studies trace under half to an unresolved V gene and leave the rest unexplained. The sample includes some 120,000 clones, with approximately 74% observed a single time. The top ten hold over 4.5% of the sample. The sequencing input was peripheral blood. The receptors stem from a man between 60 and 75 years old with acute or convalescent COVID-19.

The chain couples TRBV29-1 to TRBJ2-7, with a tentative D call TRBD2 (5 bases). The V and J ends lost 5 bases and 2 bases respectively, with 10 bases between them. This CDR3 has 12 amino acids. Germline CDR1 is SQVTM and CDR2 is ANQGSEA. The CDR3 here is CSVSRGPYEQYF. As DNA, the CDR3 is TGCAGCGTTTCCCGGGGTCCCTACGAGCAGTACTTC.

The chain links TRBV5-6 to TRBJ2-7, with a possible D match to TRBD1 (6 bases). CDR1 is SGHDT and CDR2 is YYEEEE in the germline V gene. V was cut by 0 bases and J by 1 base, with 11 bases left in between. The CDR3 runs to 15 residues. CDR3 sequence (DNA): TGTGCCAGCAGCTTGGGACAGGACCCTTCCTACGAGCAGTACTTC. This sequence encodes CASSLGQDPSYEQYF.

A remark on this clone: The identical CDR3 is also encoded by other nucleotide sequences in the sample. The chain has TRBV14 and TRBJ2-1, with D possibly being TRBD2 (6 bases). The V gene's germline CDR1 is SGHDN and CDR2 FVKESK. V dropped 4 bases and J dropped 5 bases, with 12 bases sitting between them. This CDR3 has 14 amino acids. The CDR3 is CASSPLAANNEQFF. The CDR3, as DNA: TGTGCCAGCAGCCCATTAGCGGCTAACAATGAGCAGTTCTTC. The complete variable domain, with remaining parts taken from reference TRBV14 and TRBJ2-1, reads EAGVTQFPSHSVIEKGQTVTLRCDPISGHDNLYWYRRVMGKEIKFLLHFVKESKQDESGMPNNRFLAERTGGTYSTLKVQPAELEDSGVYFCASSPLAANNEQFFGPGTRLTVL.

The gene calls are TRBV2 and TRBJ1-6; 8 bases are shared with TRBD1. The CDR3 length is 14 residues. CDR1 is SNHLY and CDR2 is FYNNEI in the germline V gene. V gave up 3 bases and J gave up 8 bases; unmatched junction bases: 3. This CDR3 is CASSEDRAYSPLHF. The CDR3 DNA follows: TGTGCCAGCAGTGAGGACAGGGCGTATTCACCCCTCCACTTT. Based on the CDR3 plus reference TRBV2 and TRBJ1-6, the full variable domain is EPEVTQTPSHQVTQMGQEVILRCVPISNHLYFYWYRQILGQKVEFLVSFYNNEISEKSEIFDDQFSVERPDGSNFTLKIRSTKLEDSAMYFCASSEDRAYSPLHFGNGTRLTVT.

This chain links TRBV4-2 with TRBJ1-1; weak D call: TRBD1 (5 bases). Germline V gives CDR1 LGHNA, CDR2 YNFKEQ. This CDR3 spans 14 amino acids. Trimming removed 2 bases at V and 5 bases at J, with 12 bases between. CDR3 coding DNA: TGTGCCAGCAGCCAACAGGGATTAAGGACTGAAGCTTTCTTT. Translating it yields CASSQQGLRTEAFF.

The DNA for the CDR3 is TGTGCCAGCTCACCCCGACTAGGTCCCACAGAGACCCAGTACTTC. Translating gives CASSPRLGPTETQYF. V gene TRBV18 combines with J gene TRBJ2-5; tentative D call: TRBD2 (6 bases). The V and J ends lost 3 bases and 4 bases respectively, with 15 bases between them. Germline V gene sequence: CDR1 KGHSH, CDR2 LQKENI. This CDR3 has 15 residues.

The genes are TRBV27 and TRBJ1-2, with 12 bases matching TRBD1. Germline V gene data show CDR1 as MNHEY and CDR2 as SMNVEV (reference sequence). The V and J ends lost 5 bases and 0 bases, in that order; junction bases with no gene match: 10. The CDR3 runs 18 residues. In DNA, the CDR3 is TGTGCCAGCAGTCTCCGGGACAGGGGGCCCCCAGCTAACTATGGCTACACCTTC. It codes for CASSLRDRGPPANYGYTF.

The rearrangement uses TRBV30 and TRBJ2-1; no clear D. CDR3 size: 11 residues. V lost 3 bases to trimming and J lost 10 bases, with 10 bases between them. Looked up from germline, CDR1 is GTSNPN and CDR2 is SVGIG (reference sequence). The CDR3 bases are TGTGCCTGGAGCAGGATAACAGAGCAGTTCTTC. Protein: CAWSRITEQFF.

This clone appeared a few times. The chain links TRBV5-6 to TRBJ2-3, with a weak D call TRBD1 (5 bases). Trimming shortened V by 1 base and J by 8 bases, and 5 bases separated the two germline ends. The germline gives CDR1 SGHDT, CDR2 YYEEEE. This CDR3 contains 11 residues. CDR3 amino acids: CASSLRGTQYF. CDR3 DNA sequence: TGTGCCAGCAGCTTGAGGGGTACGCAGTATTTT.

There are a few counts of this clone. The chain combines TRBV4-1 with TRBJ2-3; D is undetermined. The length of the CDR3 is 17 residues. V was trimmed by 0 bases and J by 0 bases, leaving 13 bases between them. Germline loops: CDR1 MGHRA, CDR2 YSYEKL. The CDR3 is CASSQDFGGSSTDTQYF. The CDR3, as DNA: TGCGCCAGCAGCCAAGATTTCGGCGGTTCTAGCACAGATACGCAGTATTTT.

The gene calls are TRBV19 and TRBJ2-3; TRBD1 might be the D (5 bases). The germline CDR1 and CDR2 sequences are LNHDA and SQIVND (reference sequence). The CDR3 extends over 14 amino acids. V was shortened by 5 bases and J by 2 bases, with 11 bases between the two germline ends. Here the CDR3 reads CASSSRQTTDTQYF. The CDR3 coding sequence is TGTGCCAGTAGTTCCCGACAGACCACAGATACGCAGTATTTT.

CDR3 sequence: CASSYSTGNSGNTIYF. The CDR3 DNA follows: TGTGCCAGCAGTTACTCGACAGGAAACTCTGGAAACACCATATATTTT. V usage is TRBV6-5 and J usage is TRBJ1-3; a possible D gene is TRBD1 (6 bases). This CDR3 has 16 residues. V was trimmed by 0 bases and J by 0 bases, leaving 9 bases between them. CDR1 and CDR2 (germline): MNHEY, SVGAGI.

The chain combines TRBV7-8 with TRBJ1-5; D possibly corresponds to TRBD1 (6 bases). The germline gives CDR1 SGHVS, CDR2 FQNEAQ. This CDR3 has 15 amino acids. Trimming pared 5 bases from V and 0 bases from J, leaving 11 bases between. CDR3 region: CASSDGTNSNQPQHF. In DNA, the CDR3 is TGTGCCAGCAGCGACGGGACAAATAGCAATCAGCCCCAGCATTTT.

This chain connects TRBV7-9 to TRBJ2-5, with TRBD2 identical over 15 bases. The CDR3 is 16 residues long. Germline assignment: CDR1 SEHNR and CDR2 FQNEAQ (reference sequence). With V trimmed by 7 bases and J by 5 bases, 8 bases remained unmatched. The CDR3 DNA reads TGTGCCAGCACCCGAGCAGGACTAGCGGGAGGGGAGACCCAGTACTTC. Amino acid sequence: CASTRAGLAGGETQYF. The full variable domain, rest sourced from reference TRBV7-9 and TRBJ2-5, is DTGVSQNPRHKITKRGQNVTFRCDPISEHNRLYWYRQTLGQGPEFLTYFQNEAQLEKSRLLSDRFSAERPKGSFSTLEIQRTEQGDSAMYLCASTRAGLAGGETQYFGPGTRLLVL.

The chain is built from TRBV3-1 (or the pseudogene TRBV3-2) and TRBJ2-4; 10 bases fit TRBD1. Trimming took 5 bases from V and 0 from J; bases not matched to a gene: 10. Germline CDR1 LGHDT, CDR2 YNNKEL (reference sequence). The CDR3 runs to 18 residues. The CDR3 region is CASSDRDRGGGAKNIQYF. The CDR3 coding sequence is TGTGCCAGCAGCGACCGGGACAGGGGTGGGGGAGCCAAAAACATTCAGTACTTC.

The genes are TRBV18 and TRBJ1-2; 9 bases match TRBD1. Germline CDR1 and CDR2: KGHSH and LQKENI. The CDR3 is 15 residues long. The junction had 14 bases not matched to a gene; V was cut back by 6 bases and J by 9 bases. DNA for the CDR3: TGTGCCAGCTCCCCCACGAGCTCCGGACAGGGGAGCTACACCTTC. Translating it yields CASSPTSSGQGSYTF. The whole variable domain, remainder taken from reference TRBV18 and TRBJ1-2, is NAGVMQNPRHLVRRRGQEARLRCSPMKGHSHVYWYRQLPEEGLKFMVYLQKENIIDESGMPKERFSAEFPKEGPSILRIQQVVRGDSAAYFCASSPTSSGQGSYTFGSGTRLTVV.

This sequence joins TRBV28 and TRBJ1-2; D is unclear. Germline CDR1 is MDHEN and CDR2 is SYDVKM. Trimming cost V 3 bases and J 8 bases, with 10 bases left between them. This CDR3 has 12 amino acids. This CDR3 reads CASSLRQYGYTF. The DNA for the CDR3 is TGTGCCAGCAGTTTGCGGCAGTACGGCTACACCTTC.

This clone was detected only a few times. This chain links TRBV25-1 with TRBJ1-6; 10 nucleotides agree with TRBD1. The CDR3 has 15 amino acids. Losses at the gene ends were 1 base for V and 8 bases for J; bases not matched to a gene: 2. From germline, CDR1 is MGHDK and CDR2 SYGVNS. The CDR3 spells CASSESGTGDSPLHF. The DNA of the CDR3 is TGTGCCAGCAGTGAATCCGGGACAGGGGATTCACCCCTCCACTTT.

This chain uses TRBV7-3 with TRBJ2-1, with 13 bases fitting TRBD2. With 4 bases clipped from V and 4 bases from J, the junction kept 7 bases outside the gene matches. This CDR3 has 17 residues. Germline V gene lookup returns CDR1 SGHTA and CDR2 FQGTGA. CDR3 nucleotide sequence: TGTGCCAGCAGCTCTATACTAGCGGGAGGGAGGTACAATGAGCAGTTCTTC. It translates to CASSSILAGGRYNEQFF.

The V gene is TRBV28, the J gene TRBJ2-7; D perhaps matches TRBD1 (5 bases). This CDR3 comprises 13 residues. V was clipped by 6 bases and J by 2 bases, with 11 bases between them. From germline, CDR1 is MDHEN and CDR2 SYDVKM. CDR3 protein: CASRSRETYEQYF. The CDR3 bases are TGTGCCAGCAGGAGCAGGGAAACCTACGAGCAGTACTTC. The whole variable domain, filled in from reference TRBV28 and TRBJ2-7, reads DVKVTQSSRYLVKRTGEKVFLECVQDMDHENMFWYRQDPGLGLRLIYFSYDVKMKEKGDIPEGYSVSREKKERFSLILESASTNQTSMYLCASRSRETYEQYFGPGTRLTVT.

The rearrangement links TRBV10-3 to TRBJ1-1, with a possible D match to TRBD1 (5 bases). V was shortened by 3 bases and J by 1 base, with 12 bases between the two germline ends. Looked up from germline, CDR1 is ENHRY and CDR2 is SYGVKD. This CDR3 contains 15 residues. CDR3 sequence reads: CAISEWTSSNTEAFF. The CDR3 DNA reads TGTGCCATCAGTGAATGGACAAGTTCGAACACTGAAGCTTTCTTT.

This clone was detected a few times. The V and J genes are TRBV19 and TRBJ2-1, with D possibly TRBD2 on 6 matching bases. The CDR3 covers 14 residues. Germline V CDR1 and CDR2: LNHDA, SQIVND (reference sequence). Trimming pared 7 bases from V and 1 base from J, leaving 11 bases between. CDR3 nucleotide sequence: TGTGCCAGTAATAGCGGTTTTTCCTACAATGAGCAGTTCTTC. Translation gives CASNSGFSYNEQFF.

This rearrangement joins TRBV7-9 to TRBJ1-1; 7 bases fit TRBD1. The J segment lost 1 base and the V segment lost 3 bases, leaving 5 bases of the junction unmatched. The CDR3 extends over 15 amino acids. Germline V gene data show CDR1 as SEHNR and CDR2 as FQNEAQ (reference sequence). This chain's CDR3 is CASSLRQGTNTEAFF. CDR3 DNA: TGTGCCAGCAGCTTGCGACAGGGAACGAACACTGAAGCTTTCTTT.

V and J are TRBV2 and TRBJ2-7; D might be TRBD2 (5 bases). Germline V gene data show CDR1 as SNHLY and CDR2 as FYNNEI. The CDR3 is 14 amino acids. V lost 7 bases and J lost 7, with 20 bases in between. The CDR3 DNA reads TGTGCCAGCAACGAGGGTAGCGCAATTGGTGAGCAGTACTTC. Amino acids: CASNEGSAIGEQYF.

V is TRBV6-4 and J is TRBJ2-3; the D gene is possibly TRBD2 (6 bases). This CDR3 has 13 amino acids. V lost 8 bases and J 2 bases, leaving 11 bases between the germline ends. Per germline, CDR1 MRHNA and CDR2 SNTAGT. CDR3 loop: CASGSGNTDTQYF. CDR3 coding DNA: TGTGCCAGCGGTAGCGGAAACACAGATACGCAGTATTTT.

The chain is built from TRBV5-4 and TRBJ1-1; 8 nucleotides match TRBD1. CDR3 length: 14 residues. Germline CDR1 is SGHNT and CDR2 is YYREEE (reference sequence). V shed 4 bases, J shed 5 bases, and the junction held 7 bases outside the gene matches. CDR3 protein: CASSDTGGKTEAFF. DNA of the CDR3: TGTGCCAGCAGCGATACAGGGGGAAAAACTGAAGCTTTCTTT.

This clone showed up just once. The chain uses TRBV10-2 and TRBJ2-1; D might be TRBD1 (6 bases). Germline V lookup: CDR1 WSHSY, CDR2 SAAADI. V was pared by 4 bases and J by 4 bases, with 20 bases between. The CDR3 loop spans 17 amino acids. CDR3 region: CASSVSEGTGTYNEQFF. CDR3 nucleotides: TGCGCCAGCAGTGTTAGCGAGGGGACCGGGACATACAATGAGCAGTTCTTC.

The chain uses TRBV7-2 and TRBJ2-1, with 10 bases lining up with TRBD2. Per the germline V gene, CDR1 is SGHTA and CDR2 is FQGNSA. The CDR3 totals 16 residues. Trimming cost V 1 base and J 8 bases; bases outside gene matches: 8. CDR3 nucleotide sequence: TGTGCCAGCAGCTTAGTCTCGCTAGCGGGAGCATATGAGCAGTTCTTC. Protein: CASSLVSLAGAYEQFF.

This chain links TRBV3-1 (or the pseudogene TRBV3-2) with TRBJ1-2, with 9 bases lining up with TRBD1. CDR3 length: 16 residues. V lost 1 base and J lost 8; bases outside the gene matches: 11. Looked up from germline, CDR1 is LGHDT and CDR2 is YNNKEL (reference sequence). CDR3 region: CASSQGQGGSTRGYTF. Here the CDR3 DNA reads TGTGCCAGCAGCCAAGGACAGGGGGGCAGCACGAGGGGCTACACCTTC.

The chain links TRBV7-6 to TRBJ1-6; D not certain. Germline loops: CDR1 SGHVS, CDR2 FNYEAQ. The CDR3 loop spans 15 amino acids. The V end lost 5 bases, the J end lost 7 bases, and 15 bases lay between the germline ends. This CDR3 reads CASSLSVVGNSPLHF. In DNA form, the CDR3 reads TGTGCCAGCAGCCTCTCTGTGGTCGGGAATTCACCCCTCCACTTT.

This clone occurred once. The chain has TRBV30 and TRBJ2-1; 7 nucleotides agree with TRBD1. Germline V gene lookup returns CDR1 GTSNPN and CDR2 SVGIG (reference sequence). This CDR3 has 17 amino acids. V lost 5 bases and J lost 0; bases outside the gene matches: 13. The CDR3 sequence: CAWEGKIRDSSYNEQFF. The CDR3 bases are TGTGCCTGGGAGGGAAAAATCCGGGACAGCTCCTACAATGAGCAGTTCTTC.